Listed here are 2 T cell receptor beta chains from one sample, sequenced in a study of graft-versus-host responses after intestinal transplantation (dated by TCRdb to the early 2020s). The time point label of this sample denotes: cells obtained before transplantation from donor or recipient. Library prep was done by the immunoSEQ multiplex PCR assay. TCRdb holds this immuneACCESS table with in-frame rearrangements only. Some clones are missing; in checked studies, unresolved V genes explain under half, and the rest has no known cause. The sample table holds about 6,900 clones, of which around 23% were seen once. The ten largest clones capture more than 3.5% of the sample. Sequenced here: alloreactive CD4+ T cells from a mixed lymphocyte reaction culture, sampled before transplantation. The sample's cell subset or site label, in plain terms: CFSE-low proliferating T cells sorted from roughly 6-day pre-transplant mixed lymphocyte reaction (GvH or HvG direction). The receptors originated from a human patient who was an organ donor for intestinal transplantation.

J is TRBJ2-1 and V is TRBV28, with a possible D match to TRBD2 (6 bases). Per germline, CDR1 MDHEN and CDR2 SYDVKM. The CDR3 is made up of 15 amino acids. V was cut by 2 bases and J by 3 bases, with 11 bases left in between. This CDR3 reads CASSLGGLYYNEQFF. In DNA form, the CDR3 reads TGTGCCAGCAGTTTAGGAGGGCTCTACTACAATGAGCAGTTCTTC.

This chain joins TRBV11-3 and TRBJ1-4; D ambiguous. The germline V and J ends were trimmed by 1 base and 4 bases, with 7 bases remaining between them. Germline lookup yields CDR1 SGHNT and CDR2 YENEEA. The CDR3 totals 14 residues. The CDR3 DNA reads TGTGCCAGCAGCTTAGGTAACATTAATGAAAAACTGTTTTTT. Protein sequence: CASSLGNINEKLFF.